The next 13 T cell receptor beta chains were all read from a single sample in a study of OX40 agonist ivuxolimab in advanced cancers. The protocol was immunoSEQ multiplex PCR, while the TCRdb copy is restricted to in-frame clones and leaves out a portion. In the table there are tens of thousands of clones, about 85% of which are singletons. This sample comprised CD4+ or CD8+ T cells sorted from blood, obtained in a trial of the OX40 agonist ivuxolimab. Every receptor here comes from an adult with an advanced solid tumor such as melanoma, head and neck, liver or kidney cancer.

The chain has TRBV7-9 and TRBJ2-3; D possibly corresponds to TRBD1 (6 bases). The V end lost 5 bases, the J end lost 8 bases, and 17 bases lay between the germline ends. The length of the CDR3 is 14 residues. The germline CDR1 and CDR2 sequences are SEHNR and FQNEAQ (reference sequence). CDR3 region: CASSPGQSVGTQYF. The CDR3 DNA reads as TGTGCCAGCAGCCCCGGACAGTCCGTAGGTACGCAGTATTTT.

The chain recombines TRBV6-1 with TRBJ1-4, with 7 bases that match TRBD1. V shed 4 bases and J 0 bases; nucleotides not matched to a gene: 11. CDR1 and CDR2 from the germline V gene are MNHNS and SASEGT. The CDR3 loop spans 18 amino acids. CDR3 sequence: CASSAIQGYSATNEKLFF. CDR3 nucleotides: TGTGCCAGCAGTGCCATACAGGGGTATTCAGCAACTAATGAAAAACTGTTTTTT.

The CDR3 nucleotides read TGCAGCGTTGAAGAGGTACAGGGTGACGAGCAGTACTTC. Amino acids: CSVEEVQGDEQYF. The V and J genes are TRBV29-1 and TRBJ2-7; perhaps TRBD1 as D (6 bases). Trimming took 0 bases from V and 5 from J, leaving 11 bases between them. The CDR3 is made up of 13 amino acids. Germline values: CDR1 SQVTM, CDR2 ANQGSEA.

The table lists this clone with a few counts. The J gene is TRBJ1-2, the V gene TRBV19; maybe TRBD1 (5 bases). CDR1 and CDR2 (germline): LNHDA, SQIVND (reference sequence). Trimming cost V 5 bases and J 0 bases, with 13 bases left between them. CDR3 length: 15 residues. The CDR3 protein is CASSEGPPPNYGYTF. CDR3 in DNA: TGTGCCAGTAGTGAGGGGCCCCCACCTAACTATGGCTACACCTTC.

This rearrangement joins TRBV28 to TRBJ1-6; no definite D call. The germline V gene has CDR1 MDHEN and CDR2 SYDVKM. The CDR3 length is 14 residues. V was pared by 7 bases and J by 5 bases, with 12 bases between. The CDR3 DNA is TGTGCCAGCACCACGAGGGCAGATAATTCACCCCTCCACTTT. Encoded protein: CASTTRADNSPLHF.

This clone was seen a few times. The chain is built from TRBV14 and TRBJ1-1; the match to TRBD1 covers 7 bases. Germline values: CDR1 SGHDN, CDR2 FVKESK. V was clipped by 1 base and J by 7 bases; unmatched bases: 3. The CDR3 has 13 amino acids. The CDR3 nucleotides read TGTGCCAGCAGCCAAGTGGGACAGAGTGAAGCTTTCTTT. Residues: CASSQVGQSEAFF.

The genes are TRBV13 and TRBJ2-7; the D is unclear. The germline V and J ends were trimmed by 2 bases and 6 bases, with 14 bases remaining between them. CDR1 and CDR2 from the germline V gene are PRHDT and FYEKMQ (reference sequence). The CDR3 extends over 14 amino acids. CDR3 DNA sequence: TGTGCCAGCAGCTTAACGGTCTCGACCGTCGAGCAGTACTTC. Protein sequence: CASSLTVSTVEQYF. The full variable domain, completed using reference TRBV13 and TRBJ2-7, is AAGVIQSPRHLIKEKRETATLKCYPIPRHDTVYWYQQGPGQDPQFLISFYEKMQSDKGSIPDRFSAQQFSDYHSELNMSSLELGDSALYFCASSLTVSTVEQYFGPGTRLTVT.

Concerning this clone: Its ends do not fully match the called genes, so a read error is possible. V usage is TRBV28 and J usage is TRBJ2-2; TRBD2 agrees at 7 bases. Germline V lookup: CDR1 MDHEN, CDR2 SYDVKM. This CDR3 has 15 amino acids. The CDR3 is CASSGPHAPPGGLFF. The CDR3 nucleotides are TGTGCCAGCAGCGGGCCACACGCTCCTCCGGGGGGGCTGTTTTTT.

This CDR3 reads CASSSTGVFETQYF. As DNA, the CDR3 is TGTGCCAGCAGTTCCACAGGGGTCTTTGAGACCCAGTACTTC. The rearrangement joins TRBV28 to TRBJ2-5; the match to TRBD1 covers 7 bases. The CDR3 loop spans 14 amino acids. J lost 5 bases, V lost 4 bases, and 7 bases had no gene match. Per the germline V gene, CDR1 is MDHEN and CDR2 is SYDVKM.

The chain carries TRBV2 and TRBJ2-3, with D perhaps matching TRBD1 (5 bases). The V end lost 2 bases, the J end lost 0 bases, and 18 bases lay between the germline ends. Germline V lookup: CDR1 SNHLY, CDR2 FYNNEI. CDR3 size: 18 residues. DNA for the CDR3: TGTGCCAGCAGTGAAAGGCAGGGTGGCCCCAAGAGCACAGATACGCAGTATTTT. It encodes CASSERQGGPKSTDTQYF.

V gene TRBV15 combines with J gene TRBJ2-2, with D perhaps being TRBD1 or TRBD2 (5 bases each). V gave up 4 bases and J gave up 8 bases, with 17 bases separating them. The CDR3 runs 15 residues. The germline V gene has CDR1 LNHNV and CDR2 YYDKDF (reference sequence). DNA of the CDR3: TGTGCCACCAGCACTTATATAGGGGAGTTGGGGGAGCTGTTTTTT. It yields the protein CATSTYIGELGELFF.

V is TRBV7-3 and J is TRBJ2-3; tentatively, D is TRBD2 (7 bases). V gave up 1 base and J gave up 6 bases, with 14 bases separating them. CDR1 is SGHTA and CDR2 is FQGTGA in the germline V gene. This CDR3 is built from 15 residues. CDR3 region: CASSLNAGALDTQYF. In DNA form, the CDR3 reads TGTGCCAGCAGCTTAAATGCGGGGGCGCTTGATACGCAGTATTTT.

The gene calls are TRBV25-1 and TRBJ2-3; 15 bases map to TRBD2. Germline V gene data show CDR1 as MGHDK and CDR2 as SYGVNS. After removal of 2 bases from V and 4 bases from J, the junction contained 4 bases not matched to a gene. This CDR3 comprises 17 residues. CDR3 in amino acids: CASSEARTSGGADTQYF. As DNA, the CDR3 is TGTGCCAGCAGTGAAGCCCGGACTAGCGGGGGGGCAGATACGCAGTATTTT.